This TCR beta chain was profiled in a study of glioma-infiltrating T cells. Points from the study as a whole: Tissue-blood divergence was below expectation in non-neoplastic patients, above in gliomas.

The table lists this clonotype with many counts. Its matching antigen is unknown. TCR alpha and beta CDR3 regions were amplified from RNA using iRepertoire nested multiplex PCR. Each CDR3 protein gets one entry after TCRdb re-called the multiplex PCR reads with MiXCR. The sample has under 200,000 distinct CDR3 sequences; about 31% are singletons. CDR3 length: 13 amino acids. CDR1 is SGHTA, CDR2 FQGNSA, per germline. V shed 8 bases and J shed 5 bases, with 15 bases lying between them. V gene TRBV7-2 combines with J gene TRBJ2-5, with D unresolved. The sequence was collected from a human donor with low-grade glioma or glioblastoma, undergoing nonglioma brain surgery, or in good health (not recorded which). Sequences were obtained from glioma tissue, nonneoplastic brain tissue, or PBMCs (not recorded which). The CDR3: CASALLVRETQYF. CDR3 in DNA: TGTGCCAGCGCTCTCCTGGTACGTGAGACCCAGTACTTC.